The rows below give T cell receptor beta chains drawn from one sample of a study of T cell responses to AZD1222 COVID-19 vaccine. This table comes from immunoSEQ multiplex PCR, and its TCRdb copy is limited to in-frame clones, with some not included. The sample lists approximately 160,000 clones; just under 95% were seen once. The input for sequencing was peripheral blood, taken on day 0 of AZD1222 vaccination. These receptor sequences come from an adult in good health. Both conserved end residues are part of each CDR3. D genes are given only for firm matches. Clone size, where shown, is once, few, many, or a class for clones that have expanded.

v_gene	d_gene	abundance	len	j_gene	CDR3nt	CDR3aa
TRBV30	TRBD1	-	11	TRBJ1-2	TGTGCCTGGAGCCCTACACAGGGGCCCACCTTC	CAWSPTQGPTF
TRBV4-1	-	-	12	TRBJ1-2	TGCGCCAGCAGCCCTCCTGGAGGCGGCTACACCTTC	CASSPPGGGYTF
TRBV3-1/TRBV3-2	TRBD1	-	18	TRBJ2-2	TGTGCCAGCAGCCATCTACCGGGACAGGGGGCGAGCAACGGGGAGCTGTTTTTT	CASSHLPGQGASNGELFF
TRBV28	-	few	11	TRBJ2-7	TGTGCCAGCAGTTCGACGAGGGGGCAGTACTTC	CASSSTRGQYF
TRBV9	TRBD1	few	15	TRBJ1-5	TGTGCCAGCAGCTCCGAGGACAGGGTCGATCAGCCCCAGCATTTT	CASSSEDRVDQPQHF
TRBV4-1	-	-	15	TRBJ2-3	TGCGCCAGCAGACCCATCCGTGGACAGACAGATACGCAGTATTTT	CASRPIRGQTDTQYF
TRBV28	TRBD1	-	16	TRBJ1-1	TGTGCCAGCAGTTTATCGGCGGGACAGGGTAACACTGAAGCTTTCTTT	CASSLSAGQGNTEAFF
TRBV2	TRBD1	-	14	TRBJ2-7	TGTGCCAGCAGTATCGACAGGGGCGACTACGAGCAGTACTTC	CASSIDRGDYEQYF
TRBV14	-	-	13	TRBJ1-4	TGTGCCAGCAGCCCAAGCGAGGGTGAAAAACTGTTTTTT	CASSPSEGEKLFF
TRBV5-1	-	-	16	TRBJ1-6	TGCGCCAGCAGCTTGGCCGGGGCTTCCTATAATTCACCCCTCCACTTT	CASSLAGASYNSPLHF
TRBV4-3	-	-	16	TRBJ2-5	TGCGCCAGCAGCCAAGGCCCTGAAGGTCGATTAGAGACCCAGTACTTC	CASSQGPEGRLETQYF
TRBV28	-	-	15	TRBJ1-1	TGTGCCAGCAGTTTATATGGGGGGCTTGGCACTGAAGCTTTCTTT	CASSLYGGLGTEAFF
TRBV21-1	-	-	17	TRBJ2-5	TGTGCCAGCAGCAAAGCCGTCGGACACTGGTACCAAGAGACCCAGTACTTC	CASSKAVGHWYQETQYF
TRBV4-1	-	-	14	TRBJ1-2	TGCGCCAGCAGCCAAGAACCGGGACGGGGTGGCTACACCTTC	CASSQEPGRGGYTF
TRBV5-1	-	-	14	TRBJ2-7	TGCGCCAGCAGCTTGGTTGGTGGGAACTACGAGCAGTACTTC	CASSLVGGNYEQYF
TRBV9	-	-	14	TRBJ2-3	TGTGCCAGCAGCGACACGGACGTAACAGATACGCAGTATTTT	CASSDTDVTDTQYF
TRBV19	-	-	14	TRBJ1-1	TGTGCCAGTAGTATTCTGGGCCCGGTAACTGAAGCTTTCTTT	CASSILGPVTEAFF
TRBV11-2	-	-	12	TRBJ1-5	TGTGCCAGCAGCTTAGGAAATCAGCCCCAGCATTTT	CASSLGNQPQHF
TRBV4-1	TRBD2	-	17	TRBJ2-1	TGCGCCAGCAGCCAAGATAGGGCGGGGGGGCTCAGGAATGAGCAGTTCTTC	CASSQDRAGGLRNEQFF
TRBV7-6	TRBD2	-	18	TRBJ2-3	TGTGCCAGCAGCTTAGTGATCTTGCGGGGGGAATCCTCGGATACGCAGTATTTT	CASSLVILRGESSDTQYF
TRBV11-2	-	-	12	TRBJ2-5	TGTGCCAGCAGCACGGGTAGGGAGACCCAGTACTTC	CASSTGRETQYF
TRBV2	-	-	13	TRBJ1-5	TGTGCCAGCAATGCCCAGATCAATCAGCCCCAGCATTTT	CASNAQINQPQHF
TRBV10-3	TRBD1	-	14	TRBJ2-7	TGTGCCATCAGTGAAGGGACAGGGCCCTACGAGCAGTACTTC	CAISEGTGPYEQYF
TRBV9	TRBD1	-	14	TRBJ2-2	TGTGCCAGCAGCATGGACAGGGTCCCCGGGGAGCTGTTTTTT	CASSMDRVPGELFF
TRBV5-8	TRBD2	-	16	TRBJ2-7	TGTGCCAGCAGCTTAAGGCGACTAGCGGGGGGACACGAGCAGTACTTC	CASSLRRLAGGHEQYF
TRBV4-3	-	-	14	TRBJ1-5	TGCGCCAGCAGCCAAGATCTGTCTTATCAGCCCCAGCATTTT	CASSQDLSYQPQHF
TRBV2	TRBD2	-	15	TRBJ2-4	TGTGCCAGCAGACAGACTAGCGGGGGGGAGAGCATTCAGTACTTC	CASRQTSGGESIQYF
TRBV6-2/TRBV6-3	-	-	17	TRBJ2-7	TGTGCCAGCAGTTACTCGAGAGGTCGCACCATAGGGTACGAGCAGTACTTC	CASSYSRGRTIGYEQYF
TRBV18	TRBD1	-	16	TRBJ2-7	TGTGCCAGCTCACCACGAAGTGGGACAGGAACATACGAGCAGTACTTC	CASSPRSGTGTYEQYF
TRBV9	-	-	15	TRBJ2-2	TGTGCCAGCAGCGTTTTTGGGCTAAACACCGGGGAGCTGTTTTTT	CASSVFGLNTGELFF
TRBV5-1	-	-	14	TRBJ1-1	TGCGCCAGCAGCTTGCAGGGCTCTCACGCTGAAGCTTTCTTT	CASSLQGSHAEAFF
TRBV11-3	-	-	15	TRBJ1-2	TGTGCCAGCAGCCACAGGGACTCTAATAACTATGGCTACACCTTC	CASSHRDSNNYGYTF
TRBV5-1	TRBD2	-	15	TRBJ2-1	TGCGCCAGCAGCAGGGGACTAAGCGGGGATGGTGAGCAGTTCTTC	CASSRGLSGDGEQFF
TRBV19	TRBD1	-	14	TRBJ1-5	TGTGCCAGTAGTAGACAGGGGAGCAATCAGCCCCAGCATTTT	CASSRQGSNQPQHF
TRBV25-1	-	-	13	TRBJ2-7	TGTGCCAGCTCGGGGACACTAGCCTACGAGCAGTACTTC	CASSGTLAYEQYF
TRBV7-2	-	-	15	TRBJ1-2	TGTGCCAGCAGCTTCATGGGGGATGGACGCTCAGGCTACACCTTC	CASSFMGDGRSGYTF
TRBV29-1	-	-	11	TRBJ2-5	TGCAGCTCAACTAGTGGAGAGACCCAGTACTTC	CSSTSGETQYF